The source of this T cell receptor (beta chain) is a study of blood T cells in healthy people across ages. Notes on the study in general: Long-lived donors had more naive CD4+ cells and higher diversity than aged donors.

Peripheral blood from each donor was collected in a volume of approximately 10 milliliters. In each sample, at least 6.5 million PBMCs were isolated. Points on this clonotype: The antigen is not known.

CDR1 SGHAT and CDR2 FQDESV come from the germline V gene (reference sequence). This CDR3 is 15 amino acids long. Between the trimmed V and J ends, which lost 3 bases and 2 bases, there was a span of 12 bases. For the second PCR, which ran for roughly 6 to 12 cycles, a sample-barcoded 5' primer and a J-beta primer mix were used. In TCRdb, the 5' RACE reads were re-called with MiXCR into one record per CDR3 protein. In the table there are about 1.4 million distinct CDR3 sequences, approximately 59% of which are singletons. The sequence derives from a young man in good health. Sequenced sample: blood. The chain is built from TRBV11-1 and TRBJ2-3; D perhaps matches TRBD2 (7 bases). The CDR3 bases are TGTGCCAGCAGCTTGCGGGGGCCCTACACAGATACGCAGTATTTT. Translated: CASSLRGPYTDTQYF.